These 18 T cell receptor beta chains came from one sample sequenced in a study of blood T cell repertoires in COVID-19. Sequencing used immunoSEQ multiplex PCR; TCRdb keeps in-frame clones, though not all of them. Among roughly 90,000 clones, roughly 90% were seen once, and the ten largest hold roughly 1.5%. What was sequenced was peripheral blood. Every receptor here comes from a human donor with active COVID-19. The donor label of this sample is uncertain.

A few counts support this clone. The chain is built from TRBV12-3 or TRBV12-4 and TRBJ1-6; TRBD1 matches 7 bases. V lost 10 bases, J lost 6 bases, and 6 bases stayed unmatched. This CDR3 has 13 residues. CDR3 sequence: CAIRQGFNSPLHF. For the CDR3, the DNA is TGTGCCATCAGACAGGGATTTAATTCACCCCTCCACTTT.

This chain links TRBV20-1 with TRBJ1-1; possible D gene TRBD1, 6 bases. V lost 8 bases, J lost 8 bases, and 12 bases lay in between. The CDR3 sequence is 10 residues long. Germline V gene sequence: CDR1 DFQATT, CDR2 SNEGSKA (reference sequence). The CDR3 loop is CSMTGTEAFF. The CDR3 DNA reads TGCAGTATGACCGGGACAGAAGCTTTCTTT.

The CDR3: CASSLSTAGNSPLHF. In DNA, the CDR3 is TGTGCCAGCAGTTTATCGACAGCCGGCAATTCACCCCTCCACTTT. This chain uses TRBV28 with TRBJ1-6; weak D call: TRBD1 (5 bases). The CDR3 length is 15 residues. Trimming left V 1 base short and J 7 bases short, with 11 bases between. CDR1 and CDR2 from the germline V gene are MDHEN and SYDVKM.

The V and J genes are TRBV29-1 and TRBJ1-1; weak D call: TRBD1 (6 bases). Trimming pared 8 bases from V and 0 bases from J, leaving 19 bases between. The CDR3 contains 15 residues. The germline gives CDR1 SQVTM, CDR2 ANQGSEA. CDR3 nucleotides: TGCAGCATCAAACTAGAAGGGGGAATGAACACTGAAGCTTTCTTT. It yields the protein CSIKLEGGMNTEAFF.

The V call is TRBV7-3, the J call TRBJ2-2; TRBD1 is a possible D gene (5 bases). Between the trimmed V and J ends, which lost 2 bases and 7 bases, there was a span of 8 bases. Per germline, CDR1 SGHTA and CDR2 FQGTGA. This CDR3 is built from 13 residues. CDR3: CASSLGANGELFF. The CDR3 nucleotides are TGTGCCAGCAGCTTAGGGGCAAACGGGGAGCTGTTTTTT.

The chain joins TRBV6-5 to TRBJ2-3; D gene ambiguous. V lost 2 bases to trimming and J lost 0 bases, with 9 bases between them. The length of the CDR3 is 15 residues. Germline-derived CDR1 and CDR2 are MNHEY and SVGAGI. The CDR3 protein is CASSYTVTSTDTQYF. CDR3 DNA: TGTGCCAGCAGTTACACTGTTACTAGCACAGATACGCAGTATTTT.

The V and J genes are TRBV5-4 and TRBJ1-2; D is possibly TRBD1 (6 bases). Trimming cost V 5 bases and J 7 bases, with 18 bases left between them. Germline lookup yields CDR1 SGHNT and CDR2 YYREEE (reference sequence). There are 14 residues in the CDR3. CDR3: CASSFQGGGGGYTF. CDR3 in DNA: TGTGCCAGCAGTTTCCAGGGAGGGGGTGGTGGCTACACCTTC.

This clone appeared a single time. This chain connects TRBV18 to TRBJ1-1; 7 bases fit TRBD1. The CDR3 sequence is 13 residues long. CDR1 and CDR2 from the germline V gene are KGHSH and LQKENI. Trimming removed 4 bases from V and 6 bases from J; junction bases left unmatched: 5. CDR3: CASSRDRDAEAFF. CDR3 nucleotides: TGTGCCAGCTCACGAGACAGGGACGCTGAAGCTTTCTTT.

This chain links TRBV20-1 with TRBJ2-7, with 7 bases fitting TRBD1. CDR3 size: 11 residues. J was trimmed by 5 bases and V by 8 bases; bases with no gene match: 6. Germline V gene sequence: CDR1 DFQATT, CDR2 SNEGSKA (reference sequence). CDR3 in DNA: TGCAGTACGACAGGGATCCACGAGCAGTACTTC. It yields the protein CSTTGIHEQYF.

This rearrangement joins TRBV2 to TRBJ2-3, with 11 bases matching TRBD2. The CDR3 consists of 16 residues. Germline CDR1 SNHLY, CDR2 FYNNEI. Germline trimming cut 5 bases from V and 2 bases from J; bases unmatched to any gene: 6. CDR3 sequence: CASSILAGASTDTQYF. DNA of the CDR3: TGTGCCAGCAGTATACTAGCGGGGGCCTCCACAGATACGCAGTATTTT.

The genes are TRBV5-5 and TRBJ2-3, with 9 bases lining up with TRBD2. Losses at the gene ends were 0 bases for V and 11 bases for J; bases not matched to a gene: 4. The length of the CDR3 is 13 residues. Looked up from germline, CDR1 is SGHKS and CDR2 is YYEKEE (reference sequence). In nucleotides, the CDR3 is TGTGCCAGCAGCTTGGCCCTAGCGGGGAGGCAGTATTTT. Protein sequence: CASSLALAGRQYF.

The rearrangement links TRBV2 to TRBJ1-1; the D gene is possibly TRBD1 (5 bases). Germline CDR1 reads SNHLY; CDR2 reads FYNNEI. V was clipped by 6 bases and J by 5 bases, with 13 bases between them. CDR3 length: 13 amino acids. Here the CDR3 DNA reads TGTGCCAGCAGACTGACAGTGACTACTGAAGCTTTCTTT. This sequence encodes CASRLTVTTEAFF.

This chain joins TRBV19 and TRBJ1-3, with no clear D. The CDR3 totals 15 residues. Between the trimmed V and J ends, which lost 3 bases and 0 bases, there was a span of 9 bases. In germline, CDR1 is LNHDA, CDR2 SQIVND (reference sequence). The CDR3 DNA follows: TGTGCCAGTAGTATTCTGTCTAACTCTGGAAACACCATATATTTT. It yields the protein CASSILSNSGNTIYF.

The chain is built from TRBV28 and TRBJ1-5, with 7 bases matching TRBD1. Germline trimming cut 6 bases from V and 3 bases from J; bases unmatched to any gene: 8. CDR3 length: 15 residues. Looked up from germline, CDR1 is MDHEN and CDR2 is SYDVKM. CDR3 amino acids: CASRPRDRYNQPQHF. The CDR3 DNA is TGTGCCAGCAGACCTAGGGACAGATACAATCAGCCCCAGCATTTT.

This chain links TRBV5-1 with TRBJ1-1, with a possible D match to TRBD1 (6 bases). CDR3 length: 14 amino acids. Germline CDR1 and CDR2: SGHRS and YFSETQ. V shed 7 bases and J shed 1 base, with 14 bases lying between them. This CDR3 reads CASSSGQPNTEAFF. CDR3 DNA sequence: TGCGCCAGCTCCTCCGGACAGCCGAACACTGAAGCTTTCTTT.

The V call is TRBV7-2, the J call TRBJ2-7, with 11 bases lining up with TRBD1. The ends lost 3 bases at V and 9 bases at J; junction bases unmatched: 22. The germline V gene encodes CDR1 SGHTA and CDR2 FQGNSA. The CDR3 spans 19 residues. The CDR3 region has the DNA TGTGCCAGCAGCTTTTGGGGTCCCCGAACCGGACAGGGGGCAGGTAGGCAGTACTTC. The encoded protein is CASSFWGPRTGQGAGRQYF.

The chain couples TRBV5-8 to TRBJ1-6; no clear D gene. Germline V gene data show CDR1 as SGHTS and CDR2 as YDEGEE. Trimming shortened V by 5 bases and J by 0 bases, and 18 bases separated the two germline ends. CDR3 length equals 18 residues. The CDR3 sequence is CASRFQGVISSYNSPLHF. The CDR3 region has the DNA TGTGCCAGCAGGTTCCAAGGAGTAATTAGCTCCTATAATTCACCCCTCCACTTT.

The V call is TRBV6-2 or TRBV6-3, the J call TRBJ2-7, with 7 bases identical to TRBD2. Germline V gene lookup returns CDR1 MNHEY and CDR2 SVGEGT. J lost 4 bases, V lost 2 bases, and 8 bases had no gene match. The CDR3 is made up of 15 amino acids. The CDR3 region is CASSYLLDGGYEQYF. The CDR3 bases are TGTGCCAGCAGTTACCTACTAGACGGGGGGTACGAGCAGTACTTC.